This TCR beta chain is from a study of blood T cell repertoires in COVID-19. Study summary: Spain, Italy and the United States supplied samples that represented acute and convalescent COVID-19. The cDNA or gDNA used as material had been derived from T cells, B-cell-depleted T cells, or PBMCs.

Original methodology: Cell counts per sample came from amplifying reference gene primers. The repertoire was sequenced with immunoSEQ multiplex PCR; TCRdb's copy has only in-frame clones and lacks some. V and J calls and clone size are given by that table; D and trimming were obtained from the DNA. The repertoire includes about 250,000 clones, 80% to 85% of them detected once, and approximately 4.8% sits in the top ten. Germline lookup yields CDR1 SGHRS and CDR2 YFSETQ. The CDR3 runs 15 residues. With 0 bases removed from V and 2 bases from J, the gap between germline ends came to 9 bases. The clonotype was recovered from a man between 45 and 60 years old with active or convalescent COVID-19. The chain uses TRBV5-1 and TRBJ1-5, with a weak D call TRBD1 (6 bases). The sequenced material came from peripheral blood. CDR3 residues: CASSLETGRNQPQHF. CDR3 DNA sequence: TGCGCCAGCAGCTTGGAGACAGGACGCAATCAGCCCCAGCATTTT. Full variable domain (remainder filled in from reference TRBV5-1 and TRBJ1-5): KAGVTQTPRYLIKTRGQQVTLSCSPISGHRSVSWYQQTPGQGLQFLFEYFSETQRNKGNFPGRFSGRQFSNSRSEMNVSTLELGDSALYLCASSLETGRNQPQHFGDGTRLSIL.